The 21 T cell receptor beta chains below were found in one sample sequenced in a study of T-cell reconstitution after alpha-beta-depleted transplantation in children. Unique molecular identifiers were incorporated into the prepared TCRbeta library. TCRdb used MiXCR to reprocess the PCR reads, holding one entry per CDR3 protein. The repertoire includes about 980,000 distinct CDR3 sequences, about 29% of them detected once, and approximately 30% sits in the top ten. The material sequenced was PBMCs, mostly from graft donor cells, taken 360 days after TCRalphabeta/CD19-depleted stem cell transplant. The source is a boy in the first two years of life who had a stem cell transplant for SCID, so the T cells may come from the graft donor.

The chain couples TRBV29-1 to TRBJ2-7, with D unresolved. Trimming left V 0 bases short and J 10 bases short, with 16 bases between. The CDR3 sequence is 13 residues long. Germline V gene data show CDR1 as SQVTM and CDR2 as ANQGSEA. CDR3 bases: TGCAGCGTTGAAGATCGAGGAATCAGATACCAGTACTTC. It codes for CSVEDRGIRYQYF.

The J gene is TRBJ1-4, the V gene TRBV20-1; D not certain. Germline lookup yields CDR1 DFQATT and CDR2 SNEGSKA (reference sequence). V dropped 0 bases and J dropped 7 bases, with 12 bases sitting between them. CDR3 size: 14 residues. In DNA, the CDR3 is TGCAGTGCTAGAGATAGGCGGGGTGTTGAAAAACTGTTTTTT. Translated, it gives CSARDRRGVEKLFF.

This clonotype was detected a few times. This sequence joins TRBV12-3 or TRBV12-4 and TRBJ2-3; D is tentatively TRBD1 or TRBD2 (5 bases each). Trimming pared 2 bases from V and 3 bases from J, leaving 18 bases between. The CDR3 is 17 amino acids. The CDR3 here is CASSLRGPRASTDTQYF. The CDR3 coding sequence is TGTGCCAGCAGTTTACGGGGCCCCAGGGCATCGACAGATACGCAGTATTTT.

The CDR3 coding sequence is TGTGCCAGCAGCCAAAGACAGTCGAATTCACCCCTCCACTTT. Protein product: CASSQRQSNSPLHF. The chain links TRBV14 to TRBJ1-6; TRBD1 might be the D (5 bases). Germline assignment: CDR1 SGHDN and CDR2 FVKESK. V was shortened by 2 bases and J by 7 bases, with 9 bases between the two germline ends. The CDR3 extends over 14 amino acids.

This chain links TRBV5-1 with TRBJ2-3; D gene ambiguous. CDR3 size: 14 residues. In germline, CDR1 is SGHRS, CDR2 YFSETQ. Trimming took 0 bases from V and 0 from J, leaving 5 bases between them. The CDR3 here is CASSLERSTDTQYF. The CDR3 DNA sequence: TGCGCCAGCAGCTTGGAACGAAGCACAGATACGCAGTATTTT.

The rearrangement joins TRBV12-3 or TRBV12-4 to TRBJ1-2; D gene ambiguous. V dropped 7 bases and J dropped 8 bases, with 29 bases sitting between them. CDR3 size: 17 residues. CDR3 loop: CASTIFGSVPGREGYTF. The CDR3 DNA is TGTGCCAGCACCATCTTCGGTTCGGTCCCCGGCCGAGAAGGCTACACCTTC.

The V and J genes are TRBV12-3 or TRBV12-4 and TRBJ2-1, with 7 bases lining up with TRBD2. This CDR3 comprises 15 residues. With V trimmed by 8 bases and J by 8 bases, 15 bases remained unmatched. The CDR3 nucleotides are TGTGCCAGCCTGCGAAATGGGGGGGTCCCAGATGAGCAGTTCTTC. As protein: CASLRNGGVPDEQFF.

This clonotype was seen at least ten times. The rearrangement joins TRBV13 to TRBJ2-2, with D perhaps TRBD2 (6 bases). Trimming left V 4 bases short and J 4 bases short, with 16 bases between. This CDR3 contains 16 residues. Germline V gene lookup returns CDR1 PRHDT and CDR2 FYEKMQ (reference sequence). DNA for the CDR3: TGTGCCAGCAGCTCACCCGGGACTGACAGCACCGGGGAGCTGTTTTTT. Residues: CASSSPGTDSTGELFF. The full variable domain, its missing parts supplied by reference TRBV13 and TRBJ2-2, is AAGVIQSPRHLIKEKRETATLKCYPIPRHDTVYWYQQGPGQDPQFLISFYEKMQSDKGSIPDRFSAQQFSDYHSELNMSSLELGDSALYFCASSSPGTDSTGELFFGEGSRLTVL.

This clonotype has just a few counts. The rearrangement links TRBV20-1 to TRBJ2-5, with 12 nucleotides matching TRBD2. The germline V gene encodes CDR1 DFQATT and CDR2 SNEGSKA (reference sequence). There are 14 residues in the CDR3. J lost 7 bases, V lost 7 bases, and 10 bases had no gene match. CDR3 sequence reads: CSGLAGGPPGTQYF. DNA of the CDR3: TGCAGTGGTCTAGCGGGGGGGCCGCCGGGGACCCAGTACTTC.

This chain joins TRBV12-3 or TRBV12-4 and TRBJ2-1, with D perhaps matching TRBD2 (6 bases). The V gene lost 8 bases and the J gene lost 5 bases, with 16 bases spanning the gap. This CDR3 has 14 residues. For the CDR3, the DNA is TGTGCCAGCCGGGGGAACCGGGGACACAATGAGCAGTTCTTC. This translates into CASRGNRGHNEQFF.

The rearrangement uses TRBV29-1 and TRBJ2-3; TRBD1 might be the D (5 bases). The germline CDR1 and CDR2 sequences are SQVTM and ANQGSEA. V was pared by 7 bases and J by 7 bases, with 18 bases between. This CDR3 has 13 amino acids. The CDR3 DNA follows: TGCAGCGCAACTCAGGGCCTTGTTAATACGCAGTATTTT. It codes for CSATQGLVNTQYF.

This clonotype was seen a handful of times. CDR3 nucleotide sequence: TGCGCCAGCAGCCAAGATCTTCCGAGCGGGCATTACTCAGATACGCAGTATTTT. Translated: CASSQDLPSGHYSDTQYF. V gene TRBV4-3 combines with J gene TRBJ2-3; tentatively, D is TRBD2 (6 bases). V shed 0 bases and J shed 4 bases, with 20 bases lying between them. The CDR3 runs to 18 residues. Germline CDR1 and CDR2: LGHNA and YSLEER.

This clonotype was observed a handful of times. The gene calls are TRBV28 and TRBJ2-7; D possibly corresponds to TRBD2 (6 bases). Germline V gives CDR1 MDHEN, CDR2 SYDVKM. Trimming stripped 9 bases from V and 3 bases from J, with 15 bases between. This CDR3 region has 13 residues. The DNA for the CDR3 is TGTGCCAGTTCCGGGGGAGGATACTACGAGCAGTACTTC. Protein: CASSGGGYYEQYF. The entire variable domain, with the rest obtained from reference TRBV28 and TRBJ2-7, is as follows: DVKVTQSSRYLVKRTGEKVFLECVQDMDHENMFWYRQDPGLGLRLIYFSYDVKMKEKGDIPEGYSVSREKKERFSLILESASTNQTSMYLCASSGGGYYEQYFGPGTRLTVT.

As DNA, the CDR3 is TGCGCCAGCAGCCAATCCCCCTTTGTGAGGATGAACACTGAAGCTTTCTTT. Translated, it gives CASSQSPFVRMNTEAFF. The chain carries TRBV4-1 and TRBJ1-1; D remains unclear. Germline-derived CDR1 and CDR2 are MGHRA and YSYEKL. V dropped 2 bases and J dropped 0 bases, with 16 bases sitting between them. This CDR3 is built from 17 residues.

The chain uses TRBV6-2 or TRBV6-3 and TRBJ2-7; 8 positions agree with TRBD1. Germline V lookup: CDR1 MNHEY, CDR2 SVGEGT. Trimming cost V 5 bases and J 0 bases; bases outside gene matches: 12. The CDR3 is made up of 17 amino acids. This chain's CDR3 is CASSRFPDRALSYEQYF. In DNA form, the CDR3 reads TGTGCCAGCAGTCGCTTCCCGGACAGGGCCCTCTCCTACGAGCAGTACTTC.

The chain carries TRBV20-1 and TRBJ2-2, with 7 bases that match TRBD2. The ends lost 6 bases at V and 3 bases at J; junction bases unmatched: 4. Germline CDR1 DFQATT, CDR2 SNEGSKA (reference sequence). The CDR3 contains 13 residues. CDR3 amino acids: CSAMTSHTGELFF. CDR3 DNA sequence: TGCAGTGCCATGACTAGCCACACCGGGGAGCTGTTTTTT.

V usage is TRBV6-4 and J usage is TRBJ2-1, with D hard to call. CDR3 size: 15 residues. Germline CDR1 is MRHNA and CDR2 is SNTAGT. The V end lost 2 bases, the J end lost 9 bases, and 17 bases lay between the germline ends. CDR3 coding DNA: TGTGCCAGCAGTGACGGCCCACTATGCTGCGGTGAGCAGTTCTTC. Translation: CASSDGPLCCGEQFF.

The rearrangement links TRBV6-5 to TRBJ2-2; possible D gene TRBD1, 5 bases. Germline V gene lookup returns CDR1 MNHEY and CDR2 SVGAGI. CDR3 length: 15 amino acids. Trimming took off 0 bases at V and 4 bases at J, with 9 bases between the two ends. The CDR3 sequence: CASSYSTEGTGELFF. The DNA of the CDR3 is TGTGCCAGCAGTTACTCGACAGAAGGCACCGGGGAGCTGTTTTTT.

The chain combines TRBV5-1 with TRBJ2-2; no firm D call. CDR1 and CDR2 (germline): SGHRS, YFSETQ. The CDR3 length is 15 residues. V lost 0 bases and J lost 5, with 11 bases in between. CDR3 nucleotides: TGCGCCAGCAGCTTGGTAGGTCAGGAGACCGGGGAGCTGTTTTTT. Residues: CASSLVGQETGELFF.

The chain has TRBV14 and TRBJ2-3; no clear D. CDR1 is SGHDN and CDR2 is FVKESK in the germline V gene. The CDR3 runs to 16 residues. Trimming pared 4 bases from V and 5 bases from J, leaving 19 bases between. CDR3 nucleotides: TGTGCCAGCAGCCCTCAACCGGGTCTAAGAGGAGATACGCAGTATTTT. Translated, it gives CASSPQPGLRGDTQYF.

J is TRBJ1-6 and V is TRBV24-1; the D gene is possibly TRBD1 (6 bases). Germline CDR1 reads KGHDR; CDR2 reads SFDVKD. Trimming removed 2 bases from V and 6 bases from J, with 13 bases in between. This CDR3 region has 16 residues. Here the CDR3 reads CATSDSHGQPNSPLHF. As DNA, the CDR3 is TGTGCCACCAGTGATTCGCACGGACAGCCTAATTCACCCCTCCACTTT.